The text below deals with one T cell receptor beta chain. A single count supports this clonotype. Its antigen is not yet known. A read error may explain this, as a much larger clone is one base away. The lymph node samples were taken from the axillary draining lymph nodes of breast cancer patients. The record originates from a study of breast tumors, draining lymph nodes, adjacent tissues (dated by TCRdb to about 2016). For the wider study: The study compared TCR beta repertoires across tumor, adjacent nontumor tissue and axillary lymph nodes from breast cancer patients. In human breast cancer, the study set out to evaluate how tumor, surrounding tissue and draining lymph node repertoires relate to one another and whether T cells may move between these sites.

Sequencing instrument: Illumina HiSeq 2000. Multiplex PCR amplification was used to generate the TCR beta chain libraries. High-throughput sequencing was used to analyze the amplified TCR beta chain products. TCRdb itself trimmed the public reads at Q25 with fastp, ran MiXCR and retained productive beta chains. CDR3 protein duplicates are merged, each entry listing the most common genes and DNA. The sample data list over 250,000 distinct CDR3 sequences, and 30% to 35% of these were observed just once. The ten largest make up about 1% of the sample. What the research found in general, with its limitations: The data were considered consistent with the idea that most tumor T cells come from the lymph node and then expand in tumor tissue. Tumor T-cell repertoires showed less diversity than lymph node repertoires and more diversity than nontumor tissue repertoires, and tumor T-cell repertoires showed preferential V and J gene usage. The conclusion that tumor T cells originate in lymph nodes was framed as consistent with a hypothesis rather than directly demonstrated. Tumor and nontumor tissue repertoires were found to be significantly more similar in luminal-like than in basal-like breast cancer.

Looking up the germline V gene yields CDR1 SGHTA and CDR2 FQGTGA. There are 19 amino acids in the CDR3, from cysteine to phenylalanine inclusive. The only DNA kept is the CDR3, 57 bases in frame from the first base. Sequences were obtained from axillary lymph node tissue. The chain couples TRBV7-3 to TRBJ2-1; TRBD2 aligns with 13 central bases. The sequence derives from a female donor with breast cancer. Some clones in this sample may be carry-over from other donors' samples. The CDR3 reads CASSPRGTSGIRSYDEQFF. In nucleotide form, the sequence is TGTGCCAGCAGCCCAAGGGGGACTAGCGGGATCCGCTCCTACGATGAGCAGTTCTTC. Joined to the reference TRBV7-3 and TRBJ2-1 proteins, this CDR3 gives the full variable domain: GAGVSQTPSNKVTEKGKYVELRCDPISGHTALYWYRQSLGQGPEFLIYFQGTGAADDSGLPNDRFFAVRPEGSVSTLKIQRTERGDSAVYLCASSPRGTSGIRSYDEQFFGPGTRLTVL.